These 17 T cell receptor beta chains originate from one sample sequenced in a study of T cell changes during pregnancy in multiple sclerosis. Sequencing used immunoSEQ multiplex PCR; TCRdb keeps in-frame clones, though not all of them. Found here are about 66,000 clones, 91% of them singletons; the top ten hold about 5.8%. This specimen was CD8+ T cells from peripheral blood mononuclear cells, taken before pregnancy. These receptors all stem from a female donor with multiple sclerosis, enrolled in a pregnancy study.

The chain has TRBV15 and TRBJ2-5; 10 positions agree with TRBD1. Losses at the gene ends were 7 bases for V and 5 bases for J; bases not matched to a gene: 7. The germline gives CDR1 LNHNV, CDR2 YYDKDF (reference sequence). CDR3 length equals 14 residues. The CDR3 coding sequence is TGTGCCACCACCAGGGACAGGGGAGAGGAGACCCAGTACTTC. As protein: CATTRDRGEETQYF.

This clone was detected only a few times. The rearrangement links TRBV19 to TRBJ1-2, with a tentative D call TRBD1 (5 bases). The CDR3 runs 13 residues. Trimming stripped 3 bases from V and 6 bases from J, with 11 bases between. The germline CDR1 and CDR2 sequences are LNHDA and SQIVND (reference sequence). The CDR3 bases are TGTGCCAGTAGTATGGGGCAGGGCGATGGCTACACCTTC. Its protein product is CASSMGQGDGYTF. The variable domain in full, completed from reference TRBV19 and TRBJ1-2, reads DGGITQSPKYLFRKEGQNVTLSCEQNLNHDAMYWYRQDPGQGLRLIYYSQIVNDFQKGDIAEGYSVSREKKESFPLTVTSAQKNPTAFYLCASSMGQGDGYTFGSGTRLTVV.

This rearrangement joins TRBV6-5 to TRBJ2-2; the match to TRBD1 covers 8 bases. Trimming cost V 0 bases and J 0 bases; bases outside gene matches: 0. CDR1 is MNHEY and CDR2 is SVGAGI in the germline V gene. This CDR3 contains 16 residues. CDR3 protein: CASSYSTGANTGELFF. CDR3 coding DNA: TGTGCCAGCAGTTACTCGACAGGGGCGAACACCGGGGAGCTGTTTTTT.

The chain joins TRBV19 to TRBJ2-7, with 8 nucleotides matching TRBD2. CDR1 LNHDA and CDR2 SQIVND come from the germline V gene (reference sequence). CDR3 length: 15 amino acids. Germline trimming cut 6 bases from V and 4 bases from J; bases unmatched to any gene: 11. The CDR3 bases are TGTGCCAGTAGCCCTGCCGGGACTAGTGATTACGAGCAGTACTTC. Its translation is CASSPAGTSDYEQYF.

This clone was detected once. CDR3 sequence reads: CASSDAGTEQFF. For the CDR3, the DNA is TGTGCCAGCAGCGACGCGGGGACCGAGCAGTTCTTC. The V call is TRBV7-9, the J call TRBJ2-1, with D perhaps TRBD2 (6 bases). Trimming took off 5 bases at V and 10 bases at J, with 12 bases between the two ends. This CDR3 region has 12 residues. Germline V gives CDR1 SEHNR, CDR2 FQNEAQ (reference sequence).

This clone has more than one count but fewer than ten. The chain links TRBV6-4 to TRBJ1-2; a weak D match, TRBD1 (6 bases). In germline, CDR1 is MRHNA, CDR2 SNTAGT. V dropped 5 bases and J dropped 0 bases, with 28 bases sitting between them. This CDR3 spans 20 amino acids. The CDR3 loop reads CASSPSTPDRPGGTNYGYTF. CDR3 sequence (DNA): TGTGCCAGCAGTCCTTCAACCCCAGACAGGCCCGGCGGAACTAACTATGGCTACACCTTC.

The rearrangement joins TRBV6-1 to TRBJ2-5, with a weak D call TRBD2 (6 bases). CDR3 length: 13 amino acids. Germline V gives CDR1 MNHNS, CDR2 SASEGT. V lost 8 bases and J lost 0, with 10 bases in between. This chain's CDR3 is CASAGDYQETQYF. The CDR3 region has the DNA TGTGCCAGCGCTGGGGACTACCAAGAGACCCAGTACTTC.

A single count supports this clone. The chain joins TRBV6-5 to TRBJ1-2, with D perhaps matching TRBD1 (6 bases). Germline CDR1 and CDR2: MNHEY and SVGAGI. The V end lost 0 bases, the J end lost 5 bases, and 10 bases lay between the germline ends. The CDR3 loop spans 14 amino acids. CDR3 amino acids: CASSYSTGKYGYTF. CDR3 bases: TGTGCCAGCAGTTACTCGACAGGAAAGTATGGCTACACCTTC.

The V call is TRBV29-1, the J call TRBJ2-7; D is possibly TRBD1 (6 bases). Germline V CDR1 and CDR2: SQVTM, ANQGSEA. V lost 3 bases, J lost 2 bases, and 11 bases lay in between. The length of the CDR3 is 13 residues. CDR3 residues: CSVERQEPYEQYF. In nucleotides, the CDR3 is TGCAGCGTTGAGAGACAGGAACCCTACGAGCAGTACTTC.

The CDR3 is CAWSVNRHEQFF. CDR3 bases: TGTGCCTGGAGTGTAAATCGTCATGAGCAGTTCTTC. This rearrangement joins TRBV30 to TRBJ2-1; no firm D call. Germline CDR1 is GTSNPN and CDR2 is SVGIG (reference sequence). V lost 0 bases, J lost 8 bases, and 8 bases lay in between. The CDR3 totals 12 residues.

The chain carries TRBV15 and TRBJ1-1; D is undetermined. This CDR3 spans 13 amino acids. Deletions cut 1 base from V and 2 bases from J, with 5 bases between. Germline CDR1 LNHNV, CDR2 YYDKDF (reference sequence). The CDR3 region has the DNA TGTGCCACCAGCAGAGTGGCAAACACTGAAGCTTTCTTT. Translating gives CATSRVANTEAFF.

V and J are TRBV7-9 and TRBJ1-2; the match to TRBD1 covers 9 bases. CDR3 length: 16 amino acids. In germline, CDR1 is SEHNR, CDR2 FQNEAQ (reference sequence). V trimming: 5 bases; J trimming: 5 bases; junction bases outside the gene matches: 12. In DNA, the CDR3 is TGTGCCAGCAGCCAAGGGGTGGACAGGGGTGTTTATGGCTACACCTTC. Its translation is CASSQGVDRGVYGYTF.

V and J are TRBV5-6 and TRBJ1-4; D uncertain. CDR3 length: 15 residues. Germline V CDR1 and CDR2: SGHDT, YYEEEE. The ends were cut back, 2 bases at V and 7 bases at J, with 15 bases in the middle. CDR3 in DNA: TGTGCCAGCAGCTTAGGAGGAGGGAGAGGTGAAAAACTGTTTTTT. As protein: CASSLGGGRGEKLFF.

The rearrangement joins TRBV7-6 to TRBJ2-1, with D possibly TRBD2 on 6 matching bases. V gave up 2 bases and J gave up 2 bases, with 10 bases separating them. Germline V CDR1 and CDR2: SGHVS, FNYEAQ. This CDR3 region has 15 residues. The CDR3 loop reads CASSLTGGPYNEQFF. As DNA, the CDR3 is TGTGCCAGCAGCTTAACCGGGGGACCCTACAATGAGCAGTTCTTC.

The chain is built from TRBV2 and TRBJ2-3, with D possibly TRBD2 on 6 matching bases. The CDR3 is 15 amino acids. Per germline, CDR1 SNHLY and CDR2 FYNNEI. The germline V and J ends were trimmed by 0 bases and 2 bases, with 9 bases remaining between them. The CDR3 spells CASSEAAGYTDTQYF. The CDR3 coding sequence is TGTGCCAGCAGTGAAGCGGCGGGGTACACAGATACGCAGTATTTT.

The chain has TRBV7-9 and TRBJ1-2; 7 nucleotides agree with TRBD1. The CDR3 runs 12 residues. Trimming at V came to 5 bases and at J to 8 bases, leaving 5 bases not matched to a gene. The germline V gene has CDR1 SEHNR and CDR2 FQNEAQ (reference sequence). DNA of the CDR3: TGTGCCAGCAGCCCAGGGGGTGACGGCTACACCTTC. It codes for CASSPGGDGYTF.

This rearrangement joins TRBV15 to TRBJ2-7; perhaps TRBD1 as D (6 bases). The V gene lost 2 bases and the J gene lost 2 bases, with 16 bases spanning the gap. The CDR3 totals 16 residues. Germline CDR1 reads LNHNV; CDR2 reads YYDKDF (reference sequence). CDR3 amino acids: CATSRSLDRDTYEQYF. Here the CDR3 DNA reads TGTGCCACCAGCAGATCCCTCGACCGGGACACCTACGAGCAGTACTTC. The full variable domain, rest sourced from reference TRBV15 and TRBJ2-7, is DAMVIQNPRYQVTQFGKPVTLSCSQTLNHNVMYWYQQKSSQAPKLLFHYYDKDFNNEADTPDNFQSRRPNTSFCFLDIRSPGLGDTAMYLCATSRSLDRDTYEQYFGPGTRLTVT.